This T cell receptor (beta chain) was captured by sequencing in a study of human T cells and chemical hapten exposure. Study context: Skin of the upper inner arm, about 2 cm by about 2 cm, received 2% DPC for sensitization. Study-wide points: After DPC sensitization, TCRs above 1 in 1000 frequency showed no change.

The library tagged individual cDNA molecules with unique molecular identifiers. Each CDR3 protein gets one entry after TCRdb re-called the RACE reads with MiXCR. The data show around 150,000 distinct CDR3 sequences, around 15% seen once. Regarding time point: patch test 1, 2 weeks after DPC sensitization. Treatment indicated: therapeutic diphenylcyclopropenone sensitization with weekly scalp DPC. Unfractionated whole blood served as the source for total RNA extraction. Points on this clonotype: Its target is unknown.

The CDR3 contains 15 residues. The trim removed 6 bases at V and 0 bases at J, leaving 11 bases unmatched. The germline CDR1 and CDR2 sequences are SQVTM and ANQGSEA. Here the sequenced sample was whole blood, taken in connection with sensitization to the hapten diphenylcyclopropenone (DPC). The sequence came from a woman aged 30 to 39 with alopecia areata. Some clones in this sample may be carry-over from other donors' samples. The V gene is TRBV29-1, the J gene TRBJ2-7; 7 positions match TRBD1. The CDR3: CSVKGQREGSYEQYF. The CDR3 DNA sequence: TGCAGCGTCAAGGGACAGCGTGAAGGCTCCTACGAGCAGTACTTC.